The clone carrying this T cell receptor beta chain was counted only a few times. Antigen unknown. The CDR3 has 17 amino acids. V shed 1 base, J shed 4 bases, and the junction held 7 bases outside the gene matches. The V gene's germline CDR1 is SGHVS and CDR2 FNYEAQ. This entry comes from a study of T-cell memory formation after mild COVID-19. Constant-segment primers served in 5'RACE that generated TCR alpha and TCR beta cDNA libraries bearing sample barcodes and UMIs. TCRdb re-called the 5' RACE reads with MiXCR, one entry per CDR3 protein. The table includes about 350,000 distinct CDR3 sequences, around 28% detected once. Study-wide points: Cross-reactive memory appears to have joined, as suggested by some responding clones showing up in pre-infection memory. Mostly located in CM and EM were contracting CD4+ clones, with contracting CD8+ clones located in EMRA. Day 15 to 85 contracting clones showed balanced CD4/CD8; day 15 to 37 expanders favored CD4+.

The sample comprised PBMCs or a T cell subset sorted from them (not recorded which). The V gene is TRBV7-6, the J gene TRBJ2-1; TRBD2 agrees at 10 bases. The source is an adult woman who had mild COVID-19 (a few samples of this study predate the infection). Cell type and time point are not known. The CDR3 bases are TGTGCCAGCAGCTTAGAGATAGCGGGAGGCCTTTACAATGAGCAGTTCTTC. As protein: CASSLEIAGGLYNEQFF.